This T cell receptor beta chain was recovered during a study of T cell repertoires in ileal Crohn's disease. Study as a whole: Patients had a median approximately 7.8-year disease duration, and roughly 32% were active smokers. Operated complications were stricturing disease (approximately 61%) and penetrating disease (approximately 39%).

To note about this clone: What it recognizes is unknown.

The protocol was immunoSEQ multiplex PCR, while the TCRdb copy is restricted to in-frame clones and leaves out a portion. Counted here are some 15,000 clones, about 60% occurring once; the ten biggest clones make up around 6.1%. Adults with ileal or ileocolonic Crohn's disease and an indication for resection were eligible. The ends were cut back, 0 bases at V and 1 base at J, with 18 bases in the middle. This CDR3 comprises 17 residues. The germline CDR1 and CDR2 sequences are GTSNPN and SVGIG (reference sequence). Overall study findings and caveats: Sorted CD8 T cells held more high-frequency clones than CD4.

This TCR came from an adult with Crohn's disease. V usage is TRBV30 and J usage is TRBJ2-5, with D tentatively TRBD2 (6 bases). The sample was ileal tissue. This CDR3 is CAWSVGWDAGFQETQYF. The CDR3 nucleotides are TGTGCCTGGAGTGTAGGCTGGGACGCGGGGTTCCAAGAGACCCAGTACTTC.